These 28 T cell receptor beta chains were all obtained from the same sample, sequenced in a study of beta chain features in type 1 diabetes. Findings of the study overall: Patients with Type 1 diabetes showed moderately but significantly shorter TCRB CDR3s in all four CD4+ subsets.

The antigens for these receptors are not known. The whole isolated RNA underwent reverse transcription, so sequencing captured expressed TCRB transcripts. The repertoire was sequenced with immunoSEQ multiplex PCR; TCRdb's copy has only in-frame clones and lacks some. The table includes roughly 260,000 clones, around 21% detected once. The sample comprised naive CD4+ T cells from blood. These receptors all come from a woman in her forties with type 1 diabetes.

This clone came up a few times. The chain joins TRBV30 to TRBJ2-2; 8 bases align to TRBD1. Looked up from germline, CDR1 is GTSNPN and CDR2 is SVGIG (reference sequence). This CDR3 spans 13 amino acids. The V gene end was trimmed by 7 bases and the J gene end by 2 bases; junction bases not matched to a gene: 3. CDR3 DNA: TGTGCCTTTTCAGGGGGCAACACCGGGGAGCTGTTTTTT. It translates to CAFSGGNTGELFF.

This clone came up a few times. The chain carries TRBV9 and TRBJ2-6, with a possible D match to TRBD1 (6 bases). The germline V gene has CDR1 SGDLS and CDR2 YYNGEE. This CDR3 is 20 amino acids long. V lost 4 bases to trimming and J lost 2 bases, with 25 bases between them. The CDR3 reads CASSMGQGPPRGAGANVLTF. For the CDR3, the DNA is TGTGCCAGCAGCATGGGGCAGGGGCCGCCCCGGGGAGCTGGGGCCAACGTCCTGACTTTC.

This clone has a handful of counts. As DNA, the CDR3 is TGTGCCAGCAGCTTTGACAGGGTGGGGAGCTATGGCTACACCTTC. Its protein is CASSFDRVGSYGYTF. The V gene is TRBV9, the J gene TRBJ1-2, with 7 bases lining up with TRBD1. V gave up 4 bases and J gave up 4 bases; unmatched junction bases: 10. In germline, CDR1 is SGDLS, CDR2 YYNGEE. The CDR3 runs 15 residues.

The gene calls are TRBV2 and TRBJ2-7, with 9 bases that match TRBD1. The CDR3 length is 14 residues. Trimming removed 3 bases from V and 1 base from J; junction bases left unmatched: 1. Germline CDR1 and CDR2: SNHLY and FYNNEI. CDR3 sequence (DNA): TGTGCCAGCAGTGAGGGGACAGGGTCCTACGAGCAGTACTTC. Its protein is CASSEGTGSYEQYF.

V gene TRBV5-6 combines with J gene TRBJ2-5; TRBD1 is a possible D gene (5 bases). With 0 bases removed from V and 6 bases from J, the gap between germline ends came to 12 bases. Germline V gives CDR1 SGHDT, CDR2 YYEEEE. The CDR3 covers 14 residues. This chain's CDR3 is CASSLEGVGKTQYF. CDR3 DNA: TGTGCCAGCAGCTTGGAAGGGGTGGGAAAGACCCAGTACTTC.

This clone was counted only a few times. Other DNA variants within this sample encode the same CDR3. J is TRBJ1-2 and V is TRBV28; 9 nucleotides line up with TRBD1. Germline V gene data show CDR1 as MDHEN and CDR2 as SYDVKM. Unmatched junction bases numbered 4, after V lost 6 bases and J lost 2 bases. This CDR3 region has 14 residues. This CDR3 reads CASSPGTGNYGYTF. The CDR3 DNA reads TGTGCCAGCAGCCCGGGGACAGGGAACTATGGCTACACCTTC.

This chain joins TRBV28 and TRBJ2-1; 7 nucleotides line up with TRBD2. Germline loops: CDR1 MDHEN, CDR2 SYDVKM. V lost 8 bases to trimming and J lost 0 bases; unmatched junction nucleotides: 10. CDR3 length: 16 amino acids. The CDR3 DNA follows: TGTGCCAGCCATGGGAGGGAGTACCTCTCCTACAATGAGCAGTTCTTC. Residues: CASHGREYLSYNEQFF.

For the CDR3, the DNA is TGTGCCAGCAGCGTAGGTGCGGACAGAGATATCTATGGCTACACCTTC. Translating it yields CASSVGADRDIYGYTF. The genes are TRBV9 and TRBJ1-2; maybe TRBD1 (6 bases). This CDR3 contains 16 residues. Germline V CDR1 and CDR2: SGDLS, YYNGEE. Trimming took off 0 bases at V and 4 bases at J, with 16 bases between the two ends.

This clone was recorded a few times. The chain has TRBV7-9 and TRBJ2-2, with TRBD1 identical over 7 bases. The V gene end was trimmed by 7 bases and the J gene end by 6 bases; junction bases not matched to a gene: 5. The CDR3 has 13 residues. Germline CDR1 SEHNR, CDR2 FQNEAQ (reference sequence). DNA for the CDR3: TGTGCCAGCACCGACAGGGACCCCGGGGAGCTGTTTTTT. As protein: CASTDRDPGELFF.

This clone turned up a few times. The chain joins TRBV5-1 to TRBJ2-7; 9 nucleotides line up with TRBD1. Germline assignment: CDR1 SGHRS and CDR2 YFSETQ. The CDR3 has 15 residues. The V segment lost 0 bases and the J segment 6 bases; nucleotides outside the gene matches: 7. The CDR3 here is CASSLGGQGQSEQYF. Written as DNA, the CDR3 is TGCGCCAGCAGCTTGGGGGGACAGGGTCAGAGCGAGCAGTACTTC.

Only a few counts were recorded for this clone. The chain combines TRBV7-9 with TRBJ1-1, with 8 bases matching TRBD1. V lost 4 bases and J lost 1; bases outside the gene matches: 2. The CDR3 runs to 14 residues. The germline CDR1 and CDR2 sequences are SEHNR and FQNEAQ (reference sequence). The CDR3 coding sequence is TGTGCCAGCAGCTGGACAGGGACGAACACTGAAGCTTTCTTT. It specifies CASSWTGTNTEAFF.

The table lists this clone with a few counts. The V and J genes are TRBV5-6 and TRBJ2-3, with D perhaps TRBD2 (5 bases). V lost 0 bases, J lost 6 bases, and 14 bases lay in between. Germline V gene sequence: CDR1 SGHDT, CDR2 YYEEEE. The CDR3 has 15 amino acids. The CDR3 DNA reads TGTGCCAGCAGCTTGGAGTTTATCGGGGTCGATACGCAGTATTTT. Amino acid sequence: CASSLEFIGVDTQYF.

V and J are TRBV9 and TRBJ2-1; TRBD1 matches at 9 bases. The CDR3 length is 16 residues. Germline V CDR1 and CDR2: SGDLS, YYNGEE. Losses at the gene ends were 3 bases for V and 3 bases for J; bases not matched to a gene: 7. CDR3 amino acids: CASSARTGANYNEQFF. CDR3 sequence (DNA): TGTGCCAGCAGCGCCCGGACAGGGGCGAACTACAATGAGCAGTTCTTC.

The chain links TRBV11-2 to TRBJ1-2; D may be TRBD1 (5 bases). Deletions cut 0 bases from V and 4 bases from J, with 15 bases between. Germline lookup yields CDR1 SGHAT and CDR2 FQNNGV. The CDR3 is 16 residues long. CDR3 loop: CASSLEAGQGPYGYTF. Written as DNA, the CDR3 is TGTGCCAGCAGCTTAGAGGCCGGCCAGGGCCCCTATGGCTACACCTTC.

The chain couples TRBV30 to TRBJ1-1; D gene unclear. Germline lookup yields CDR1 GTSNPN and CDR2 SVGIG (reference sequence). The CDR3 spans 11 residues. Trimming shortened V by 0 bases and J by 8 bases, and 7 bases separated the two germline ends. In DNA form, the CDR3 reads TGTGCCTGGAGTGTAGCACCAGAAGCTTTCTTT. Protein sequence: CAWSVAPEAFF.

In its sample, this clone was seen a few times. This chain joins TRBV2 and TRBJ1-2; 7 bases are a match to TRBD1. CDR1 is SNHLY, CDR2 FYNNEI, per germline. J lost 6 bases, V lost 2 bases, and 3 bases had no gene match. This CDR3 contains 13 residues. The CDR3 spells CASSEFRGDGYTF. CDR3 nucleotides: TGTGCCAGCAGTGAATTCAGGGGGGATGGCTACACCTTC.

This clone was counted only a few times. J is TRBJ2-1 and V is TRBV5-1, with TRBD2 identical over 10 bases. V was pared by 5 bases and J by 7 bases, with 6 bases of the junction left unmatched. CDR3 size: 14 residues. Germline V gives CDR1 SGHRS, CDR2 YFSETQ. CDR3 sequence: CASRLAGVGNEQFF. CDR3 coding DNA: TGCGCCAGCAGGCTAGCGGGAGTTGGAAATGAGCAGTTCTTC.

The chain couples TRBV9 to TRBJ2-1, with TRBD2 identical over 7 bases. The CDR3 is 16 residues long. Looked up from germline, CDR1 is SGDLS and CDR2 is YYNGEE. V trimming: 0 bases; J trimming: 0 bases; junction bases outside the gene matches: 3. The CDR3 spells CASSVAQRGSYNEQFF. DNA for the CDR3: TGTGCCAGCAGCGTAGCTCAGCGGGGCTCCTACAATGAGCAGTTCTTC.

This clone turned up a few times. The chain has TRBV7-2 and TRBJ1-1; a possible D gene is TRBD1 (6 bases). CDR1 and CDR2 from the germline V gene are SGHTA and FQGNSA. V lost 4 bases and J lost 6, with 18 bases in between. This CDR3 comprises 15 residues. Here the CDR3 reads CASSSLTGSSAEAFF. The CDR3 DNA reads TGTGCCAGCAGCTCCTTAACAGGGAGTTCGGCTGAAGCTTTCTTT. The whole variable domain, filled in from reference TRBV7-2 and TRBJ1-1, reads GAGVSQSPSNKVTEKGKDVELRCDPISGHTALYWYRQSLGQGLEFLIYFQGNSAPDKSGLPSDRFSAERTGGSVSTLTIQRTQQEDSAVYLCASSSLTGSSAEAFFGQGTRLTVV.

This clone came up a few times. The V call is TRBV7-9, the J call TRBJ1-5, with 7 bases that match TRBD1. Trimming at V came to 4 bases and at J to 3 bases, leaving 3 bases not matched to a gene. From germline, CDR1 is SEHNR and CDR2 FQNEAQ (reference sequence). There are 14 residues in the CDR3. CDR3: CASSSGQANQPQHF. The CDR3 DNA reads TGTGCCAGCAGCTCCGGACAGGCCAATCAGCCCCAGCATTTT. Full variable domain (remainder filled in from reference TRBV7-9 and TRBJ1-5): DTGVSQNPRHKITKRGQNVTFRCDPISEHNRLYWYRQTLGQGPEFLTYFQNEAQLEKSRLLSDRFSAERPKGSFSTLEIQRTEQGDSAMYLCASSSGQANQPQHFGDGTRLSIL.

This clone was recorded a few times. V and J are TRBV5-4 and TRBJ2-3; D is perhaps TRBD1 (6 bases). The V end lost 0 bases, the J end lost 2 bases, and 7 bases lay between the germline ends. The CDR3 extends over 14 amino acids. In germline, CDR1 is SGHNT, CDR2 YYREEE (reference sequence). The CDR3 region is CASSLGDNTDTQYF. Written as DNA, the CDR3 is TGTGCCAGCAGCTTGGGGGACAACACAGATACGCAGTATTTT.

The chain joins TRBV15 to TRBJ1-2, with unresolved D. The germline V gene encodes CDR1 LNHNV and CDR2 YYDKDF (reference sequence). This CDR3 is built from 14 residues. Trimming took off 1 base at V and 2 bases at J, with 8 bases between the two ends. The CDR3, as DNA: TGTGCCACCAGCAGAGTAAGCCTCAACTATGGCTACACCTTC. It translates to CATSRVSLNYGYTF.

The genes are TRBV29-1 and TRBJ2-4, with 10 bases fitting TRBD2. V was pared by 4 bases and J by 3 bases, with 6 bases of the junction left unmatched. Per germline, CDR1 SQVTM and CDR2 ANQGSEA. The CDR3 extends over 15 amino acids. CDR3 sequence: CSVVLAGVDKNIQYF. The DNA of the CDR3 is TGCAGCGTTGTTCTAGCGGGAGTCGACAAAAACATTCAGTACTTC.

The count of this clone is one. The rearrangement links TRBV18 to TRBJ1-2; D uncertain. Trimming took 3 bases from V and 6 from J, leaving 8 bases between them. Germline CDR1 reads KGHSH; CDR2 reads LQKENI. There are 12 residues in the CDR3. The CDR3 protein is CASSPLSNGYTF. Written as DNA, the CDR3 is TGTGCCAGCTCACCGTTGTCCAATGGCTACACCTTC.

The chain recombines TRBV4-2 with TRBJ1-5; D is unresolved. Germline CDR1 LGHNA, CDR2 YNFKEQ. There are 16 residues in the CDR3. Trimming removed 1 base at V and 6 bases at J, with 16 bases between. The CDR3 DNA reads TGTGCCAGCAGCCAAGGGGAGGAGACCGGTAGTCAGCCCCAGCATTTT. This sequence encodes CASSQGEETGSQPQHF.

V is TRBV9 and J is TRBJ1-1; D may be TRBD1 (5 bases). V dropped 4 bases and J dropped 7 bases, with 11 bases sitting between them. Per germline, CDR1 SGDLS and CDR2 YYNGEE. The CDR3 is made up of 12 amino acids. The chain's CDR3 is CASSLVGGEAFF. The CDR3, as DNA: TGTGCCAGCAGCCTAGTGGGGGGTGAAGCTTTCTTT.

The gene calls are TRBV2 and TRBJ1-1, with no clear D. Germline values: CDR1 SNHLY, CDR2 FYNNEI. The CDR3 covers 13 residues. V was cut by 2 bases and J by 3 bases, with 7 bases left in between. CDR3 amino acids: CASSELQYTEAFF. CDR3 coding DNA: TGTGCCAGCAGTGAACTACAGTACACTGAAGCTTTCTTT.

As DNA, the CDR3 is TGTGCCAGCAGGCCCTCAGACAGGGGCAGGGGCAATCAGCCCCAGCATTTT. Encoded protein: CASRPSDRGRGNQPQHF. The V call is TRBV28, the J call TRBJ1-5; TRBD1 matches at 8 bases. V trimming: 6 bases; J trimming: 2 bases; junction bases outside the gene matches: 12. Per the germline V gene, CDR1 is MDHEN and CDR2 is SYDVKM. The CDR3 sequence is 17 residues long.